This T cell receptor beta chain derives from a study of blood T cell repertoires in COVID-19. The data were produced by immunoSEQ multiplex PCR, yet TCRdb's version contains in-frame clones alone and is incomplete. The repertoire holds about 180,000 clones, with about 83% as singletons. The J segment lost 7 bases and the V segment lost 1 base, leaving 5 bases of the junction unmatched. The CDR3 spans 14 residues. Germline V CDR1 and CDR2: MDHEN, SYDVKM. The sample consisted of PBMCs or T cells enriched from blood (not recorded which). The TCR originated in a woman aged 30 to 39 who had recovered from COVID-19. The J gene is TRBJ2-7, the V gene TRBV28; 9 positions agree with TRBD2. CDR3 in amino acids: CASSLLRGGLEQYF. The CDR3 bases are TGTGCCAGCAGTTTATTGCGGGGGGGGTTGGAGCAGTACTTC. Based on the CDR3 plus reference TRBV28 and TRBJ2-7, the full variable domain is DVKVTQSSRYLVKRTGEKVFLECVQDMDHENMFWYRQDPGLGLRLIYFSYDVKMKEKGDIPEGYSVSREKKERFSLILESASTNQTSMYLCASSLLRGGLEQYFGPGTRLTVT.